The present TCR beta chain was sequenced within a study of blood T cell repertoires in COVID-19. In germline, CDR1 is MNHEY, CDR2 SVGAGI. V was pared by 8 bases and J by 5 bases, with 8 bases of the junction left unmatched. CDR3 length: 13 residues. In the original processing: Amplification with reference gene primers provided the estimates of nucleated cell counts. Assay used: immunoSEQ multiplex PCR; TCRdb lists only in-frame clones, some missing. V and J calls plus clone size are reproduced from that table; the DNA served to infer D and trimming. In the table there are 220,000 or so clones, roughly 84% of which are singletons.

This receptor was taken from a woman aged 40 to 55 who had recovered from COVID-19. This chain joins TRBV6-5 and TRBJ1-1, with 7 bases that match TRBD1. Input material: PBMCs or T cells enriched from blood (not recorded which). The DNA for the CDR3 is TGTGCCAGCCAGGAGGGGGCTTGGACTGAAGCTTTCTTT. Amino acid sequence: CASQEGAWTEAFF.